This entry concerns a single TCR beta chain. This entry comes from a study of technical replicates of blood from a handful of donors. Clones were sequenced by immunoSEQ multiplex PCR, and TCRdb holds only the in-frame ones, with some missing. The sample lists tens of thousands of clones, approximately 94% occurring once. The J segment lost 2 bases and the V segment lost 3 bases, leaving 17 bases of the junction unmatched. CDR3 length: 19 amino acids. Per the germline V gene, CDR1 is GTSNPN and CDR2 is SVGIG (reference sequence). The chain has TRBV30 and TRBJ2-1; 9 bases map to TRBD1. The clonotype was recovered from a human donor in good health. Source material: T cells isolated from PBMCs. The chain's CDR3 is CAWSDLLGTGSGTYNEQFF. The CDR3, as DNA: TGTGCCTGGAGCGACCTGCTTGGGACAGGGTCCGGGACCTACAATGAGCAGTTCTTC.